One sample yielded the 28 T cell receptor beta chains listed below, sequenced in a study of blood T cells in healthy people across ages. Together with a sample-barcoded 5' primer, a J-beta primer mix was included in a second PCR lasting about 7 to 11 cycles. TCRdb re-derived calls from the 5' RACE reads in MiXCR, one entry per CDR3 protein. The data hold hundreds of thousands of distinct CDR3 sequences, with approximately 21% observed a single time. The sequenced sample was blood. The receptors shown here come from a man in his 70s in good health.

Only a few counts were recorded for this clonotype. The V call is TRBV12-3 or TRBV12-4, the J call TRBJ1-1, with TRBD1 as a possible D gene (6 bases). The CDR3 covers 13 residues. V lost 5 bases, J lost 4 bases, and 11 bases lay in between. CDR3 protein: CASSPTGPTEAFF. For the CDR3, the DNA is TGTGCCAGCAGTCCCACAGGGCCCACTGAAGCTTTCTTT.

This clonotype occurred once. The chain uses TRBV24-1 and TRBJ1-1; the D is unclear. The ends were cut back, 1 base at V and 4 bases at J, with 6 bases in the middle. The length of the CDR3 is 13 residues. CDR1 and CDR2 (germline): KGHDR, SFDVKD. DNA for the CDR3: TGTGCCACCAGTGATTTTGTGAGCACTGAAGCTTTCTTT. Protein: CATSDFVSTEAFF.

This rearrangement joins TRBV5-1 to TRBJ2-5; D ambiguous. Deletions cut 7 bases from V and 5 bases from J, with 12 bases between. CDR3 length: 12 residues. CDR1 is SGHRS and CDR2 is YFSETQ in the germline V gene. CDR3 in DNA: TGCGCCAGCCGAAGGATCGGGGAGACCCAGTACTTC. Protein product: CASRRIGETQYF.

CDR3 bases: TGTGCCACCAGTACAGCAGATACGCAGTATTTT. Its translation: CATSTADTQYF. J is TRBJ2-3 and V is TRBV24-1; D not certain. Trimming left V 6 bases short and J 4 bases short, with 4 bases between. CDR3 length: 11 residues. CDR1 is KGHDR and CDR2 is SFDVKD in the germline V gene.

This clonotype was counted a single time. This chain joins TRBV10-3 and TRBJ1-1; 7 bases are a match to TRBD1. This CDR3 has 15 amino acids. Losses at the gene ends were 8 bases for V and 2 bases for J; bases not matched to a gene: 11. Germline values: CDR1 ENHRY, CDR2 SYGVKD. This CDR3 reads CAISSTGSRNTEAFF. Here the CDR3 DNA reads TGTGCCATCTCATCGACAGGGAGTCGCAACACTGAAGCTTTCTTT.

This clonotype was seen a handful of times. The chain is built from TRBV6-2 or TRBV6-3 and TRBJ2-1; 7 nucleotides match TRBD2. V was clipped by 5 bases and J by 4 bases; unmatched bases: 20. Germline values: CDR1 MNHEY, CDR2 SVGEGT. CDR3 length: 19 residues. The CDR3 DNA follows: TGTGCCAGCAGTCCGGGACTATCCAGCGCATTTGGGGGATACAATGAGCAGTTCTTC. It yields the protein CASSPGLSSAFGGYNEQFF.

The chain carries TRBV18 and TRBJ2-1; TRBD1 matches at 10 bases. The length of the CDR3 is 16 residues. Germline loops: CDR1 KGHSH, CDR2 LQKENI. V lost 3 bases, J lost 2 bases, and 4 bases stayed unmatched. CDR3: CASSPGQGMTYNEQFF. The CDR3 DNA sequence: TGTGCCAGCTCACCGGGACAGGGGATGACCTACAATGAGCAGTTCTTC.

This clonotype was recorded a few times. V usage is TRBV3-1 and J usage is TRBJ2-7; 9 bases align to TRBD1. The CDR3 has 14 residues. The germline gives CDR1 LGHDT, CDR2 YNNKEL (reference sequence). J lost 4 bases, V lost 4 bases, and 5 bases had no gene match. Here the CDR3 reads CASSLDRGYYEQYF. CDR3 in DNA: TGTGCCAGCAGCCTGGACAGGGGATATTACGAGCAGTACTTC.

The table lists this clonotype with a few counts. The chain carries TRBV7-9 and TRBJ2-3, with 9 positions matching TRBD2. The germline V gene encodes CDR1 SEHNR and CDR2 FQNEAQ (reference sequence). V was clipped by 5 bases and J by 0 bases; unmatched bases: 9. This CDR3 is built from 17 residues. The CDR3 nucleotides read TGTGCCAGCAGCCGTAGTAGCGGGAGCCCTAGCACAGATACGCAGTATTTT. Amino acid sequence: CASSRSSGSPSTDTQYF.

As DNA, the CDR3 is TGTGCCAGCAGACCCACTAGCGTAGGCTCCTACGGGCAGTACTTC. It is translated as CASRPTSVGSYGQYF. V is TRBV12-3 or TRBV12-4 and J is TRBJ2-5; 7 bases line up with TRBD2. The CDR3 loop spans 15 amino acids. With 6 bases clipped from V and 11 bases from J, the junction kept 18 bases outside the gene matches.

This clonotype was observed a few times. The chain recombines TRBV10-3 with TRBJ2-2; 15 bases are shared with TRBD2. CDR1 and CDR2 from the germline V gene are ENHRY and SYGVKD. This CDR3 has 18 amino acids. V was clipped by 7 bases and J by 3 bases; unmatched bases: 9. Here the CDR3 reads CAITTGLAGGEDTGELFF. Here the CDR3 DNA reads TGTGCCATCACCACAGGACTAGCGGGAGGGGAGGACACCGGGGAGCTGTTTTTT.

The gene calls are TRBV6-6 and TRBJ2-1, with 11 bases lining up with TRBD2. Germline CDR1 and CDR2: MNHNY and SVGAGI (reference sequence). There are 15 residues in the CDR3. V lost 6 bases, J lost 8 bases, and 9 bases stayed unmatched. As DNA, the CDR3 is TGTGCCAGCAGCCGACTAGCGGGGCTTATTCATGAGCAGTTCTTC. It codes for CASSRLAGLIHEQFF.

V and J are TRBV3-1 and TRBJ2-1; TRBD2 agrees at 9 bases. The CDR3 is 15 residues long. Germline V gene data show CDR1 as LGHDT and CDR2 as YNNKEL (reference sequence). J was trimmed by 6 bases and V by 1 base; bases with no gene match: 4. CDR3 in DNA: TGTGCCAGCAGCCAAGGCGTAGCGGGAGTCAATGAGCAGTTCTTC. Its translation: CASSQGVAGVNEQFF.

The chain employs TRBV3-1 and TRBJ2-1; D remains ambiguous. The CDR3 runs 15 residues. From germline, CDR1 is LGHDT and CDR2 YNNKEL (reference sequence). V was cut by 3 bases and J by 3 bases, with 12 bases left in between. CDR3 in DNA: TGTGCCAGCAGCCAGGGTCGAGCCGGCTACAATGAGCAGTTCTTC. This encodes CASSQGRAGYNEQFF.

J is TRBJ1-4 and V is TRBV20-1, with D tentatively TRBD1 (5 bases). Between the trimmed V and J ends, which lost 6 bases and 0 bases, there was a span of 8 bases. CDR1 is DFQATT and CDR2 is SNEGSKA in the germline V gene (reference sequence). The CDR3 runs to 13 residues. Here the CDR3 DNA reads TGCAGTGCGAGACAGACAACTAATGAAAAACTGTTTTTT. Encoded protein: CSARQTTNEKLFF.

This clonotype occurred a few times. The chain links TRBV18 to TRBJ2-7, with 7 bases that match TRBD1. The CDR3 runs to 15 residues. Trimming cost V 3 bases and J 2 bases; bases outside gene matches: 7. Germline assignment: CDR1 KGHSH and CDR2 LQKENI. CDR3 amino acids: CASSPSDRSAYEQYF. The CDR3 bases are TGTGCCAGCTCACCTTCGGACAGGTCCGCCTACGAGCAGTACTTC. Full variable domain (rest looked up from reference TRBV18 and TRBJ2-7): NAGVMQNPRHLVRRRGQEARLRCSPMKGHSHVYWYRQLPEEGLKFMVYLQKENIIDESGMPKERFSAEFPKEGPSILRIQQVVRGDSAAYFCASSPSDRSAYEQYFGPGTRLTVT.

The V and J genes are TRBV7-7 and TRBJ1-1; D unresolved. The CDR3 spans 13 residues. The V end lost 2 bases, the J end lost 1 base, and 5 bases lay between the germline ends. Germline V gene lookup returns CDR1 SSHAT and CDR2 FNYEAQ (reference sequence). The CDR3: CASSLQSNTEAFF. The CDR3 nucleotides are TGTGCCAGCAGCTTACAATCGAACACTGAAGCTTTCTTT.

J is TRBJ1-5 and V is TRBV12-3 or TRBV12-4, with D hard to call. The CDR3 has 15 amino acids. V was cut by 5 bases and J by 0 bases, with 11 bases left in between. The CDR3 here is CASSPDGISNQPQHF. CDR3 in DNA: TGTGCCAGCAGTCCTGACGGTATTAGCAATCAGCCCCAGCATTTT.

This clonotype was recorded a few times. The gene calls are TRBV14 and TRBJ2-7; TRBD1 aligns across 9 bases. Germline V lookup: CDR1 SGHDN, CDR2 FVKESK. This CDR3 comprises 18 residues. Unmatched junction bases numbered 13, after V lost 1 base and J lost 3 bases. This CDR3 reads CASSQAGQGTKGFYEQYF. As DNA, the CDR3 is TGTGCCAGCAGCCAAGCTGGACAGGGGACAAAAGGCTTCTACGAGCAGTACTTC.

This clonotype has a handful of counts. The CDR3 region is CASSQQGGTGELFF. CDR3 DNA sequence: TGTGCCAGCAGCCAACAGGGGGGCACCGGGGAGCTGTTTTTT. The V call is TRBV9, the J call TRBJ2-2, with 8 bases identical to TRBD1. Germline V gene lookup returns CDR1 SGDLS and CDR2 YYNGEE. The CDR3 contains 14 residues. The V and J ends lost 4 bases and 4 bases, in that order; junction bases with no gene match: 3.

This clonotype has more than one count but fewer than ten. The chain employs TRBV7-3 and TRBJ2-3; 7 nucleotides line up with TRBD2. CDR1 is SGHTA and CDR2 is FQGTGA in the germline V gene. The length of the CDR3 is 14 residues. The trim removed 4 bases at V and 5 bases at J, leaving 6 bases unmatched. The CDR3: CASSSGLGGDTQYF. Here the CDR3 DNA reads TGTGCCAGCAGCTCTGGACTAGGAGGAGATACGCAGTATTTT. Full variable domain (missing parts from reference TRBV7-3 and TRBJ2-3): GAGVSQTPSNKVTEKGKYVELRCDPISGHTALYWYRQSLGQGPEFLIYFQGTGAADDSGLPNDRFFAVRPEGSVSTLKIQRTERGDSAVYLCASSSGLGGDTQYFGPGTRLTVL.

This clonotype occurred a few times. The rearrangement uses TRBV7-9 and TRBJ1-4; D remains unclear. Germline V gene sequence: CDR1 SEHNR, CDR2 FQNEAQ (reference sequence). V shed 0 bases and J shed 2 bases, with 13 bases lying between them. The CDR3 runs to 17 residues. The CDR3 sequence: CASSLAASPATNEKLFF. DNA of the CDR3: TGTGCCAGCAGCTTAGCCGCGAGCCCAGCTACTAATGAAAAACTGTTTTTT. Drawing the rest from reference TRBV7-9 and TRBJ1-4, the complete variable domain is DTGVSQNPRHKITKRGQNVTFRCDPISEHNRLYWYRQTLGQGPEFLTYFQNEAQLEKSRLLSDRFSAERPKGSFSTLEIQRTEQGDSAMYLCASSLAASPATNEKLFFGSGTQLSVL.

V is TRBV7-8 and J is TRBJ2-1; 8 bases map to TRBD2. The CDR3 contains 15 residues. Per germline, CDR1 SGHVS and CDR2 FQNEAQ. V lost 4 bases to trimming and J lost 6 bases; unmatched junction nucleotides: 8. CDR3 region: CASSSQAGVGNEQFF. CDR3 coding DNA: TGTGCCAGCAGCTCCCAAGCGGGAGTGGGCAATGAGCAGTTCTTC.

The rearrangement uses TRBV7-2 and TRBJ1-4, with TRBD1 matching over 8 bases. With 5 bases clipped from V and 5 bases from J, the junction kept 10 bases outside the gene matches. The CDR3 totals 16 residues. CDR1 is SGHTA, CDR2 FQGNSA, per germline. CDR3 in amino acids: CASSPDRVGGNEKLFF. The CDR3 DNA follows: TGTGCCAGCAGCCCGGACAGGGTCGGAGGGAATGAAAAACTGTTTTTT.

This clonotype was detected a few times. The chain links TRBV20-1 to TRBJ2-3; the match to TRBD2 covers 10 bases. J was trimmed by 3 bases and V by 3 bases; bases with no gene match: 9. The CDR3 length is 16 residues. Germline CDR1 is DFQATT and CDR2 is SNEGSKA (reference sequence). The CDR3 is CSASPSSGSTTDTQYF. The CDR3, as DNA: TGCAGTGCTAGTCCCTCTAGCGGGAGTACGACAGATACGCAGTATTTT.

The DNA for the CDR3 is TGTGCCAGCAGTTCTGGATTTAAGGGCGAGCAGTACTTC. The encoded protein is CASSSGFKGEQYF. The chain uses TRBV6-1 and TRBJ2-7; D is ambiguous. This CDR3 region has 13 residues. Looked up from germline, CDR1 is MNHNS and CDR2 is SASEGT. Trimming shortened V by 5 bases and J by 6 bases, and 14 bases separated the two germline ends.

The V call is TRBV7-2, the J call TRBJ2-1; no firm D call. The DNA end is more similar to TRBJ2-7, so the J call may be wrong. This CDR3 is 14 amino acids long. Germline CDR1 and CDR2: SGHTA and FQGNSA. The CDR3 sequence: CASSTAGVNYEQYF. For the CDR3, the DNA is TGTGCCAGCAGCACCGCAGGCGTCAACTACGAGCAGTACTTC.

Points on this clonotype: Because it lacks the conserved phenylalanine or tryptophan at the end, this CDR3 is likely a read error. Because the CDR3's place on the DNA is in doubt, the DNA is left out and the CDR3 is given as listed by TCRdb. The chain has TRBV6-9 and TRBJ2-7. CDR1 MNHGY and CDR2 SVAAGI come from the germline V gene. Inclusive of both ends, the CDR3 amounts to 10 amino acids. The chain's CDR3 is CASSYNGSSL.